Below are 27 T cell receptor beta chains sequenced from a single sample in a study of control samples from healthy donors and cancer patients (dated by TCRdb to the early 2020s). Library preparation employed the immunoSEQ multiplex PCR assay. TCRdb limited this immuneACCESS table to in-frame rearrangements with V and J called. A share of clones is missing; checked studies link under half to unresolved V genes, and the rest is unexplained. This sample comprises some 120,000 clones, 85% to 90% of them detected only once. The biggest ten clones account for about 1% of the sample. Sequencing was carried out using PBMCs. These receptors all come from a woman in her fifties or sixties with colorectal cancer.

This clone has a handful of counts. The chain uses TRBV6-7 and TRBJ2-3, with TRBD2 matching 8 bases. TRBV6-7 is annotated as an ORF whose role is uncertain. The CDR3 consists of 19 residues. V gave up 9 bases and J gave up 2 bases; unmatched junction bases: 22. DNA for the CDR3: TGTGCCAGTCCTCCCTCTAGGGATAGCGGGGAACCAAACACAGATACGCAGTATTTT. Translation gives CASPPSRDSGEPNTDTQYF.

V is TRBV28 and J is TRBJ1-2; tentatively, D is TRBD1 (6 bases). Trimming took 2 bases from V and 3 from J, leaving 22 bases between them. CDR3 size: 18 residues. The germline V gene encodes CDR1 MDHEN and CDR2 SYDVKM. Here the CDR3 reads CASSLSTGRGHVYYGYTF. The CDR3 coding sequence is TGTGCCAGCAGTTTAAGTACCGGCAGGGGACACGTATACTATGGCTACACCTTC.

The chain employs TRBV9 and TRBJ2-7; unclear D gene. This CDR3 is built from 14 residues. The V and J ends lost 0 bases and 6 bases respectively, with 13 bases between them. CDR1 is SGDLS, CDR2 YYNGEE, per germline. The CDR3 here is CASSVGNFLSEQYF. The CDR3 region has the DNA TGTGCCAGCAGCGTAGGGAACTTCTTAAGCGAGCAGTACTTC.

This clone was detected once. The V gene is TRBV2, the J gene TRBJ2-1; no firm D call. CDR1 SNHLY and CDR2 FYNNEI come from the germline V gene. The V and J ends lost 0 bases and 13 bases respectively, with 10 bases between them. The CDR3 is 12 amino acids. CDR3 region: CASSEATPRQFF. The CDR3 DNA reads TGTGCCAGCAGTGAAGCTACCCCCCGTCAGTTCTTC.

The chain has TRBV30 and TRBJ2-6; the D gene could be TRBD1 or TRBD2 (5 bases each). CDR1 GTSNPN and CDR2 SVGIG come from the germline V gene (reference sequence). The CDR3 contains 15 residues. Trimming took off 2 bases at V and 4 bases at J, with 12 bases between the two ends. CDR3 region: CAWSRGAGGANVLTF. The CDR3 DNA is TGTGCCTGGAGTAGGGGCGCGGGCGGGGCCAACGTCCTGACTTTC.

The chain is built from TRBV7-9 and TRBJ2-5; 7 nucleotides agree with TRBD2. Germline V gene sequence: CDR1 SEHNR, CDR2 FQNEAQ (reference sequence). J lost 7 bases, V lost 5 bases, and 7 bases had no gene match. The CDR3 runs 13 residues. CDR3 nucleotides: TGTGCCAGCAGCGTCGACTCGGGGGGGACCCAGTACTTC. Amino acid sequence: CASSVDSGGTQYF.

CDR3 sequence: CSVRTGGNTIYF. The CDR3 DNA reads as TGCAGCGTCCGGACAGGGGGAAACACCATATATTTT. V usage is TRBV29-1 and J usage is TRBJ1-3, with 8 bases aligning to TRBD1. After removal of 6 bases from V and 4 bases from J, the junction contained 2 bases not matched to a gene. Per the germline V gene, CDR1 is SQVTM and CDR2 is ANQGSEA. The CDR3 contains 12 residues.

The CDR3 DNA is TGTGCCAGCAAGGCCAGCGGACCTACTAATGAGCAGTTCTTC. It is translated as CASKASGPTNEQFF. V is TRBV3-1 (or the pseudogene TRBV3-2) and J is TRBJ2-1, with D possibly matching TRBD2 (5 bases). The V end lost 7 bases, the J end lost 7 bases, and 17 bases lay between the germline ends. The CDR3 has 14 residues. Looked up from germline, CDR1 is LGHDT and CDR2 is YNNKEL (reference sequence).

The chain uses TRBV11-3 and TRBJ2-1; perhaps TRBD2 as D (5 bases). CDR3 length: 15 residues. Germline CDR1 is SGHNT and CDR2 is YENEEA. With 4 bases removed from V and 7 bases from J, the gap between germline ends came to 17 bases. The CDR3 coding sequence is TGTGCCAGCAGCTCCTTCACTCTTACGGGGAATGAGCAGTTCTTC. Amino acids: CASSSFTLTGNEQFF. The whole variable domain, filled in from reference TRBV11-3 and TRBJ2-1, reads EAGVVQSPRYKIIEKKQPVAFWCNPISGHNTLYWYLQNLGQGPELLIRYENEEAVDDSQLPKDRFSAERLKGVDSTLKIQPAELGDSAVYLCASSSFTLTGNEQFFGPGTRLTVL.

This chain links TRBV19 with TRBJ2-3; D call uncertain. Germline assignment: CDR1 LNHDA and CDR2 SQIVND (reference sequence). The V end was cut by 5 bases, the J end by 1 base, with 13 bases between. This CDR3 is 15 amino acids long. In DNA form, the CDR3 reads TGTGCCAGTAGTCTATACCTTCAGGGCACAGATACGCAGTATTTT. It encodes CASSLYLQGTDTQYF.

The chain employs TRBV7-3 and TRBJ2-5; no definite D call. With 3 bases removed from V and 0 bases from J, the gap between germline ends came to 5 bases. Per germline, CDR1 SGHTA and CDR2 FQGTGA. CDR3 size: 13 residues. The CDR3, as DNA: TGTGCCAGCAGCTTTGCGAACCAAGAGACCCAGTACTTC. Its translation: CASSFANQETQYF.

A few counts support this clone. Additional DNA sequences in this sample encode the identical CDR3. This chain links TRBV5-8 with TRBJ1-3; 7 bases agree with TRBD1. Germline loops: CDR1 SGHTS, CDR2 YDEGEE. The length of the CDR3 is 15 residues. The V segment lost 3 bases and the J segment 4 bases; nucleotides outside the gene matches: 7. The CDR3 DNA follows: TGTGCCAGCAGCTCCGACAGGGTACCCGGAAACACCATATATTTT. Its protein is CASSSDRVPGNTIYF. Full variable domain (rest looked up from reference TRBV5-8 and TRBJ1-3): EAGVTQSPTHLIKTRGQQATLRCSPISGHTSVYWYQQALGLGLQFLLWYDEGEERNRGNFPPRFSGRQFPNYSSELNVNALELEDSALYLCASSSDRVPGNTIYFGEGSWLTVV.

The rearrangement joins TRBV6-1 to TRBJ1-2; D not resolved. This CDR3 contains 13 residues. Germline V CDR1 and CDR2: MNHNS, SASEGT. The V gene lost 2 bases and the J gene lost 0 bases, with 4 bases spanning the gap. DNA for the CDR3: TGTGCCAGCAGTGAAAGGTCTAACTATGGCTACACCTTC. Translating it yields CASSERSNYGYTF.

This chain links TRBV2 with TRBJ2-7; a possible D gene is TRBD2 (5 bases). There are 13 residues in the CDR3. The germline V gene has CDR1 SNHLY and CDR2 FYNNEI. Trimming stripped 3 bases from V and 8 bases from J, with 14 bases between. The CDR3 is CASSDGLYGKQYF. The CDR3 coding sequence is TGTGCCAGCAGTGACGGACTGTACGGGAAGCAGTACTTC.

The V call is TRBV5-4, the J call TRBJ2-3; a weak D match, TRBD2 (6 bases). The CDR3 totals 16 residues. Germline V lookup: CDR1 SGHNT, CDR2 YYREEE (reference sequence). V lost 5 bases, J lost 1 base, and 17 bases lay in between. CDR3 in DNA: TGTGCCAGCAGGGAGAGCGGGTCTAGCGGCACAGATACGCAGTATTTT. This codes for CASRESGSSGTDTQYF.

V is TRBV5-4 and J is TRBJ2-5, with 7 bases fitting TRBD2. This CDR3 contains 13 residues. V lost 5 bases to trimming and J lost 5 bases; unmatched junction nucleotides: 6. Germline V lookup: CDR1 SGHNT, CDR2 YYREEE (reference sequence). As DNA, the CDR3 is TGTGCCAGCAGATGGTGGGAGGGTGAGACCCAGTACTTC. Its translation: CASRWWEGETQYF. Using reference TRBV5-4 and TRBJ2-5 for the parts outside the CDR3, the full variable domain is ETGVTQSPTHLIKTRGQQVTLRCSSQSGHNTVSWYQQALGQGPQFIFQYYREEENGRGNFPPRFSGLQFPNYSSELNVNALELDDSALYLCASRWWEGETQYFGPGTRLLVL.

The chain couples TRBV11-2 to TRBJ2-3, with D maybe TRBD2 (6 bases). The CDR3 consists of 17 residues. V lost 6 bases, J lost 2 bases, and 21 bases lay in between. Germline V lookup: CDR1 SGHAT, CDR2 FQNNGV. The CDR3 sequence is CASRAYTGVLATDTQYF. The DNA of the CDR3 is TGTGCCAGCAGAGCCTACACGGGGGTCTTGGCCACAGATACGCAGTATTTT.

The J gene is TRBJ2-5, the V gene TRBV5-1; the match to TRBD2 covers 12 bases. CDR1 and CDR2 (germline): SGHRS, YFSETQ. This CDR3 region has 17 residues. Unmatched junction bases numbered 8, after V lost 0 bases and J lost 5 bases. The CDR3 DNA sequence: TGCGCCAGCAGCTTGGAGTCTAGCGGGGGGGCCCGGGAGACCCAGTACTTC. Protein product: CASSLESSGGARETQYF.

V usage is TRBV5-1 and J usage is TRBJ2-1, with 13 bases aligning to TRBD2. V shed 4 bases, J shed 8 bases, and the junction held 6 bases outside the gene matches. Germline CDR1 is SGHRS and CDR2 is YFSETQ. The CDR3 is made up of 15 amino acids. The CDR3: CASSRTSGRSHEQFF. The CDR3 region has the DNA TGCGCCAGCAGCAGGACTAGCGGGAGAAGCCATGAGCAGTTCTTC.

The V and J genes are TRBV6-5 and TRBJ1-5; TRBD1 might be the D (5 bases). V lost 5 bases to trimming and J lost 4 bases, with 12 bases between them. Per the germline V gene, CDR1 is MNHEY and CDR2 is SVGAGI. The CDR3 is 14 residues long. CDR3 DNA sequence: TGTGCCAGCAGTCGGGACCATAAGAATCAGCCCCAGCATTTT. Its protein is CASSRDHKNQPQHF.

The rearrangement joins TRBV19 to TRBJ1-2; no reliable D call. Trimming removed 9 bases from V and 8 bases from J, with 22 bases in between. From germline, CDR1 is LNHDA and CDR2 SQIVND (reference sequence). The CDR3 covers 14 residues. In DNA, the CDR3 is TGTGCCAGCAAAGAACGGACGGTTAATGGGGGCTACACCTTC. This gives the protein CASKERTVNGGYTF.

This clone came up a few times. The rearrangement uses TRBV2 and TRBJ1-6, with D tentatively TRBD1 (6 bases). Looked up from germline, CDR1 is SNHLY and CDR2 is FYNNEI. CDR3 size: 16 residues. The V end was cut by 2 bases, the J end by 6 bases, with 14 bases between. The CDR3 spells CASSELQGVVNSPLHF. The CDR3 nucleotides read TGTGCCAGCAGTGAACTACAGGGAGTTGTTAATTCACCCCTCCACTTT.

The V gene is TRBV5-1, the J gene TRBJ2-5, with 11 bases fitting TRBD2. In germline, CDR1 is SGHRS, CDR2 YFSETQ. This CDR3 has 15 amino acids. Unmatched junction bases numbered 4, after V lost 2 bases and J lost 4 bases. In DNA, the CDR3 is TGCGCCAGCAGCTTACTCGGGACTAGCGGAGAGACCCAGTACTTC. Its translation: CASSLLGTSGETQYF.

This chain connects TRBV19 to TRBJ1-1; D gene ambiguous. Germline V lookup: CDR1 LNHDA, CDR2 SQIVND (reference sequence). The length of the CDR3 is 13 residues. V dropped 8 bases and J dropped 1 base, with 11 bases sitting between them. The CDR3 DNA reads TGTGCCAGTCGCGGACCGGGGAACACTGAAGCTTTCTTT. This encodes CASRGPGNTEAFF.

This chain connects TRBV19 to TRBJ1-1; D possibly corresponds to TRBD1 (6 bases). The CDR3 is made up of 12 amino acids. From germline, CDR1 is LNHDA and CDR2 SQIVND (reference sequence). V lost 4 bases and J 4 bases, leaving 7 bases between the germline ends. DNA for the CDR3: TGTGCCAGTAGTAGGGGGGCCACTGAAGCTTTCTTT. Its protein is CASSRGATEAFF.

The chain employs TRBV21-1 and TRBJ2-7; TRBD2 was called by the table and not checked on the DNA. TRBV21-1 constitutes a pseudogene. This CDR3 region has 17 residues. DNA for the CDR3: TGTGCCAGCAGCAATGGACTAGCGGGACCCCCGATGGACGAGCAGTACTTC. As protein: CASSNGLAGPPMDEQYF.

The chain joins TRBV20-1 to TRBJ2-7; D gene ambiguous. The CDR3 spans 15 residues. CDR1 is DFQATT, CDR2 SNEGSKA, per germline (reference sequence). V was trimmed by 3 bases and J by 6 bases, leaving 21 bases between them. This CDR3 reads CSASSLLKTSGEQYF. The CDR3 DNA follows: TGCAGTGCTAGTAGCCTCCTTAAGACATCGGGCGAGCAGTACTTC.